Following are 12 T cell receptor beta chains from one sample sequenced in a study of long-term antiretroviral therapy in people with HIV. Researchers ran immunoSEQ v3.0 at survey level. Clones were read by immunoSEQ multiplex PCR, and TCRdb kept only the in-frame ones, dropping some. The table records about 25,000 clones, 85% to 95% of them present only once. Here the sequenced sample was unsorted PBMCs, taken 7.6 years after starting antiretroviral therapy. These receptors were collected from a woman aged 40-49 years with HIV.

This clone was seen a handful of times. CDR3 coding DNA: TGTGCCAGCAGCGTACGAGGGGAACCCTATGGCTACACCTTC. Translation: CASSVRGEPYGYTF. This chain joins TRBV9 and TRBJ1-2; D perhaps matches TRBD1 (5 bases). The germline V and J ends were trimmed by 1 base and 4 bases, with 11 bases remaining between them. CDR3 length equals 14 residues. From germline, CDR1 is SGDLS and CDR2 YYNGEE.

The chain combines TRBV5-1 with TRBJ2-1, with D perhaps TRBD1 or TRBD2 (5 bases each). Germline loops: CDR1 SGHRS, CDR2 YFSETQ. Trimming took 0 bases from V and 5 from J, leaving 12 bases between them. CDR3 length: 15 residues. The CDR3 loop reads CASSLAGDVNNEQFF. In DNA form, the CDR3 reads TGCGCCAGCAGCTTGGCTGGGGACGTAAACAATGAGCAGTTCTTC.

The CDR3 sequence: CASSVGGEYEQYF. The CDR3 DNA reads as TGTGCCAGCAGCGTAGGGGGGGAGTACGAGCAGTACTTC. V gene TRBV9 combines with J gene TRBJ2-7; perhaps TRBD2 as D (6 bases). The germline V gene encodes CDR1 SGDLS and CDR2 YYNGEE. This CDR3 comprises 13 residues. V dropped 0 bases and J dropped 4 bases, with 8 bases sitting between them.

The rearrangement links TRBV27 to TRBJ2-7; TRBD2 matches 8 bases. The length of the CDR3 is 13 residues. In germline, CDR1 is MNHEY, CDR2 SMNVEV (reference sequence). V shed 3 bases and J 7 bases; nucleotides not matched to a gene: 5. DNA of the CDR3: TGTGCCAGCAGTTTCAGCGGGGGAGAAGAGCAGTACTTC. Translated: CASSFSGGEEQYF.

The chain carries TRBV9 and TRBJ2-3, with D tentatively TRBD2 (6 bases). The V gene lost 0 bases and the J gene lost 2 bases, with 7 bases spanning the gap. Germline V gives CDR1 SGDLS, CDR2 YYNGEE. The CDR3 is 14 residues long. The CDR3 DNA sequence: TGTGCCAGCAGCGTAGGCGGGAACACAGATACGCAGTATTTT. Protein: CASSVGGNTDTQYF. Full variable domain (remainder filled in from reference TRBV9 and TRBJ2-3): DSGVTQTPKHLITATGQRVTLRCSPRSGDLSVYWYQQSLDQGLQFLIQYYNGEERAKGNILERFSAQQFPDLHSELNLSSLELGDSALYFCASSVGGNTDTQYFGPGTRLTVL.

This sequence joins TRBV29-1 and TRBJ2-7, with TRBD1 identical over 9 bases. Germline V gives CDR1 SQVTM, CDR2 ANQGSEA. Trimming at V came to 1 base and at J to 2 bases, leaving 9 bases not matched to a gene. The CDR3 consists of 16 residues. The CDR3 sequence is CSVEVPGTGITYEQYF. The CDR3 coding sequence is TGCAGCGTTGAAGTTCCCGGGACAGGGATTACCTACGAGCAGTACTTC.

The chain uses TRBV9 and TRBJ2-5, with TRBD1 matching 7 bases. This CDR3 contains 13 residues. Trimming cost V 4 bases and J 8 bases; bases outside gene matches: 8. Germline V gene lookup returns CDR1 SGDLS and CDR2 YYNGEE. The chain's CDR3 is CASSNTGATTQYF. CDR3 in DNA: TGTGCCAGCAGCAACACAGGGGCTACTACCCAGTACTTC.

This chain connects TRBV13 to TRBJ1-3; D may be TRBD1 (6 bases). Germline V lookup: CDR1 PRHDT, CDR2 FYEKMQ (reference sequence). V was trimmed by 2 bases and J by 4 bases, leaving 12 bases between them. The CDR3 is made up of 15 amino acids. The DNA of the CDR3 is TGTGCCAGCAGCTTATTGCGGGGGCCAGGAAACACCATATATTTT. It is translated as CASSLLRGPGNTIYF.

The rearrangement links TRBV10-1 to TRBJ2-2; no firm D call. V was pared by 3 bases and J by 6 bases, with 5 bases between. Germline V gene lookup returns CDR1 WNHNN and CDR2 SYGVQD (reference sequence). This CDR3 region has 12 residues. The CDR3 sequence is CASSEGAGELFF. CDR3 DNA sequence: TGCGCCAGCAGTGAAGGAGCCGGGGAGCTGTTTTTT.

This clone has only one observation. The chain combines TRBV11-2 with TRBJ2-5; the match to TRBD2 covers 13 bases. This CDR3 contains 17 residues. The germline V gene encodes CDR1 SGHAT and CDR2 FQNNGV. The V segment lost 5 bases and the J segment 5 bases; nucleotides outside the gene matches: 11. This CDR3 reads CASSPRLLAGGHETQYF. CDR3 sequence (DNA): TGTGCCAGCAGCCCGCGACTACTAGCGGGGGGGCATGAGACCCAGTACTTC.

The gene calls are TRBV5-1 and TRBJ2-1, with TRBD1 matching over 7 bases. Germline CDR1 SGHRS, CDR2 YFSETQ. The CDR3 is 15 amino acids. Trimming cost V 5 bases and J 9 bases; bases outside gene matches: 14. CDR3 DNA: TGCGCCAGCAGTTCCGGGACAGATGTCCATGGTGAGCAGTTCTTC. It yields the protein CASSSGTDVHGEQFF.

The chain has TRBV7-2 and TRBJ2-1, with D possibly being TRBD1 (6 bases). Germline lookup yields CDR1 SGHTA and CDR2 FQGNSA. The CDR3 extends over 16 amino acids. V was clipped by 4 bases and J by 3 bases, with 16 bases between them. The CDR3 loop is CASSSLQGLIYNEQFF. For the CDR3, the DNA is TGTGCCAGCAGCTCCTTGCAGGGGCTTATCTACAATGAGCAGTTCTTC.